The 10 T cell receptor beta chains in this list originate from one sample, sequenced in a study of T cell responses to AZD1222 COVID-19 vaccine. Libraries were prepared by immunoSEQ multiplex PCR; TCRdb keeps only in-frame clonotypes and omits some of them. The sample includes over 110,000 clones, roughly 91% of them seen just once. This sample comprised peripheral blood, obtained on day 0 of AZD1222 vaccination. The receptors here all came from an adult in good health.

The CDR3 sequence: CASSQDRDRGQVETQYF. For the CDR3, the DNA is TGTGCCAGCAGCCAAGACAGGGACAGGGGGCAGGTGGAGACCCAGTACTTC. The chain combines TRBV4-2 with TRBJ2-5, with 12 bases fitting TRBD1. The CDR3 is made up of 17 amino acids. Germline V gene data show CDR1 as LGHNA and CDR2 as YNFKEQ. The trim removed 0 bases at V and 5 bases at J, leaving 7 bases unmatched.

The CDR3 loop reads CASTVTGTGRNEKLFF. DNA for the CDR3: TGTGCCAGCACCGTAACCGGGACTGGACGTAATGAAAAACTGTTTTTT. This chain connects TRBV7-6 to TRBJ1-4; possibly TRBD1 for D (5 bases). The CDR3 spans 16 residues. Germline V gene data show CDR1 as SGHVS and CDR2 as FNYEAQ. V shed 7 bases and J shed 4 bases, with 19 bases lying between them.

In its sample, this clone was seen a few times. The chain couples TRBV5-1 to TRBJ2-3; 9 nucleotides match TRBD1. The CDR3 sequence is 15 residues long. With V trimmed by 3 bases and J by 3 bases, 5 bases remained unmatched. Germline CDR1 SGHRS, CDR2 YFSETQ. The CDR3 sequence: CASSSGQGFTDTQYF. The CDR3 region has the DNA TGCGCCAGCAGCTCGGGACAGGGTTTTACAGATACGCAGTATTTT.

The J gene is TRBJ2-1, the V gene TRBV11-3; TRBD1 is a possible D gene (6 bases). V lost 1 base, J lost 6 bases, and 16 bases lay in between. This CDR3 is built from 16 residues. Looked up from germline, CDR1 is SGHNT and CDR2 is YENEEA. CDR3 sequence reads: CASSLVGQGQSNEQFF. In DNA form, the CDR3 reads TGTGCCAGCAGCTTAGTAGGTCAGGGGCAGAGCAATGAGCAGTTCTTC. The full variable domain, its missing parts supplied by reference TRBV11-3 and TRBJ2-1, is EAGVVQSPRYKIIEKKQPVAFWCNPISGHNTLYWYLQNLGQGPELLIRYENEEAVDDSQLPKDRFSAERLKGVDSTLKIQPAELGDSAVYLCASSLVGQGQSNEQFFGPGTRLTVL.

The CDR3 DNA reads TGTGCCAGCAGCTTATGGGGGCAGGGGGCGTCTCAGCCCCAGCATTTT. Protein product: CASSLWGQGASQPQHF. The chain combines TRBV7-8 with TRBJ1-5; 8 nucleotides agree with TRBD1. Trimming took 2 bases from V and 6 from J; bases not matched to a gene: 9. This CDR3 comprises 16 residues. Per germline, CDR1 SGHVS and CDR2 FQNEAQ.

The CDR3 here is CASSRKQVLMNYEQYF. CDR3 nucleotide sequence: TGTGCCAGCAGTCGCAAACAGGTCTTGATGAACTACGAGCAGTACTTC. V gene TRBV13 combines with J gene TRBJ2-7; possible D gene TRBD1, 5 bases. The CDR3 has 16 residues. Trimming shortened V by 6 bases and J by 3 bases, and 21 bases separated the two germline ends. The germline gives CDR1 PRHDT, CDR2 FYEKMQ (reference sequence).

This chain joins TRBV19 and TRBJ2-3; D possibly matches TRBD1 or TRBD2 (6 bases each). The V end was cut by 5 bases, the J end by 5 bases, with 14 bases between. This CDR3 comprises 14 residues. Germline V gene lookup returns CDR1 LNHDA and CDR2 SQIVND (reference sequence). CDR3 protein: CASSSTGRGDTQYF. CDR3 coding DNA: TGTGCCAGTAGTTCCACAGGGCGGGGAGATACGCAGTATTTT.

The chain is built from TRBV2 and TRBJ1-4, with 8 bases fitting TRBD1. Germline CDR1 and CDR2: SNHLY and FYNNEI. Unmatched junction bases numbered 13, after V lost 4 bases and J lost 0 bases. The CDR3 has 19 residues. This CDR3 is CASSADLPGQVTTNEKLFF. The CDR3 bases are TGTGCCAGCAGTGCTGACCTTCCGGGACAGGTGACAACTAATGAAAAACTGTTTTTT.

The chain uses TRBV7-2 and TRBJ2-1, with TRBD2 as a possible D gene (6 bases). This CDR3 is 16 amino acids long. Germline V gene sequence: CDR1 SGHTA, CDR2 FQGNSA. Trimming removed 0 bases from V and 1 base from J, with 10 bases in between. CDR3 bases: TGTGCCAGCAGCTTAGCAGGTAGCGGATCCTACAATGAGCAGTTCTTC. Residues: CASSLAGSGSYNEQFF.

The chain is built from TRBV18 and TRBJ1-1; no definite D call. V gave up 1 base and J gave up 0 bases, with 9 bases separating them. Germline values: CDR1 KGHSH, CDR2 LQKENI. There are 15 residues in the CDR3. CDR3 protein: CASSPHVYMNTEAFF. The DNA of the CDR3 is TGTGCCAGCTCACCACACGTATATATGAACACTGAAGCTTTCTTT. The full variable domain, rest sourced from reference TRBV18 and TRBJ1-1, is NAGVMQNPRHLVRRRGQEARLRCSPMKGHSHVYWYRQLPEEGLKFMVYLQKENIIDESGMPKERFSAEFPKEGPSILRIQQVVRGDSAAYFCASSPHVYMNTEAFFGQGTRLTVV.